This TCR beta chain was identified in a study of shared clonotypes between healthy human individuals. Turning to this clone: Its antigen is as yet unknown.

All donors qualified as healthy HIV-negative adults and had experienced no recent acute infections or vaccinations. Overall study results and limits: Sampling covered blood only; tissue repertoires likely differ.

The assay ran at deep level. Only in-frame clones appear in the TCRdb table, and some are missing; sequencing was by immunoSEQ multiplex PCR. The sample has about 490,000 clones; around 73% are singletons. This TCR came from a woman between 35 and 50 years old in good health. Some clones in this sample may be carry-over from other donors' samples. Sequenced sample: PBMCs.

CDR3 region: CASSLEGAGAGELFF. DNA of the CDR3: TGTGCCAGCAGCTTGGAGGGGGCTGGGGCCGGGGAGCTGTTTTTT. This chain joins TRBV5-4 and TRBJ2-2; 7 bases are a match to TRBD1. The V segment lost 0 bases and the J segment 6 bases; nucleotides outside the gene matches: 5. CDR1 is SGHNT and CDR2 is YYREEE in the germline V gene (reference sequence). The CDR3 loop spans 15 amino acids.